A single sample gave rise to the 26 T cell receptor beta chains below, sequenced in a study of blood T cell repertoires in COVID-19. Profiled with immunoSEQ multiplex PCR; TCRdb holds only in-frame clones, not every one. The sample consists of about 140,000 clones, 77% of them appearing once. Sequenced input: peripheral blood. Receptors originate from a woman aged 45-65 years with active or convalescent COVID-19.

The V and J genes are TRBV28 and TRBJ2-1; 7 bases map to TRBD1. The germline CDR1 and CDR2 sequences are MDHEN and SYDVKM. This CDR3 is 11 amino acids long. V shed 3 bases, J shed 13 bases, and the junction held 3 bases outside the gene matches. For the CDR3, the DNA is TGTGCCAGCAGTTTTCGGGACAGTCAGTTCTTC. Protein sequence: CASSFRDSQFF.

The table lists this clone with many counts. The chain combines TRBV2 with TRBJ1-2, with TRBD1 as a possible D gene (6 bases). CDR1 and CDR2 from the germline V gene are SNHLY and FYNNEI. This CDR3 contains 13 residues. The germline V and J ends were trimmed by 7 bases and 3 bases, with 12 bases remaining between them. The CDR3 spells CASTVRQDYGYTF. DNA of the CDR3: TGTGCCAGCACCGTAAGACAGGACTATGGCTACACCTTC.

The chain has TRBV28 and TRBJ1-2; 10 nucleotides line up with TRBD1. The trim removed 3 bases at V and 7 bases at J, leaving 8 bases unmatched. This CDR3 contains 15 residues. CDR1 is MDHEN and CDR2 is SYDVKM in the germline V gene. The CDR3 bases are TGTGCCAGCAGTTTTCTCAGGGACAGGGGAGGTGGCTACACCTTC. Amino acids: CASSFLRDRGGGYTF.

The rearrangement uses TRBV10-2 and TRBJ2-7, with D unresolved. V was trimmed by 4 bases and J by 6 bases, leaving 13 bases between them. Germline values: CDR1 WSHSY, CDR2 SAAADI. The CDR3 totals 13 residues. The CDR3 nucleotides are TGCGCCAGCAGTGCTATATTCGTCGGCGAGCAGTACTTC. Its translation: CASSAIFVGEQYF.

This chain joins TRBV10-3 and TRBJ2-3, with 7 positions matching TRBD2. This CDR3 has 13 amino acids. The junction had 6 bases not matched to a gene; V was cut back by 8 bases and J by 4 bases. Germline assignment: CDR1 ENHRY and CDR2 SYGVKD. CDR3 region: CAIRTGGSDTQYF. The CDR3, as DNA: TGTGCCATCCGGACGGGAGGTTCAGATACGCAGTATTTT.

V is TRBV5-1 and J is TRBJ1-2, with a possible D match to TRBD1 (6 bases). V was shortened by 4 bases and J by 6 bases, with 16 bases between the two germline ends. This CDR3 is built from 14 residues. Germline CDR1 is SGHRS and CDR2 is YFSETQ. CDR3 residues: CASSPQTGKDGYTF. DNA for the CDR3: TGCGCCAGCAGCCCCCAGACAGGAAAGGATGGCTACACCTTC.

The chain carries TRBV18 and TRBJ1-2; D not resolved. Per germline, CDR1 KGHSH and CDR2 LQKENI. The ends were cut back, 3 bases at V and 4 bases at J, with 9 bases in the middle. The CDR3 extends over 13 amino acids. In nucleotides, the CDR3 is TGTGCCAGCTCACCGGGTAGCCCCTATGGCTACACCTTC. This encodes CASSPGSPYGYTF.

V is TRBV9 and J is TRBJ2-7; D gene uncertain. The CDR3 has 13 amino acids. Germline V gives CDR1 SGDLS, CDR2 YYNGEE. The V end lost 2 bases, the J end lost 7 bases, and 13 bases lay between the germline ends. CDR3 DNA: TGTGCCAGCAGCGTTCGTAGTGGTGTTGAGCAGTACTTC. Translating it yields CASSVRSGVEQYF.

The chain carries TRBV5-1 and TRBJ2-7; 8 nucleotides agree with TRBD1. The CDR3 contains 16 residues. After removal of 3 bases from V and 0 bases from J, the junction contained 8 bases not matched to a gene. Looked up from germline, CDR1 is SGHRS and CDR2 is YFSETQ. DNA for the CDR3: TGCGCCAGCAGCTGGGGGACAGGCCTCAGCTCCTACGAGCAGTACTTC. Its protein is CASSWGTGLSSYEQYF.

This rearrangement joins TRBV3-1 (or the pseudogene TRBV3-2) to TRBJ1-2; the match to TRBD1 covers 9 bases. Germline lookup yields CDR1 LGHDT and CDR2 YNNKEL (reference sequence). The CDR3 sequence is 12 residues long. Trimming removed 6 bases from V and 6 bases from J; junction bases left unmatched: 2. CDR3 sequence: CASRQGADGYTF. CDR3 DNA sequence: TGTGCCAGCAGACAGGGGGCGGATGGCTACACCTTC.

The chain employs TRBV9 and TRBJ1-1, with D maybe TRBD1 (5 bases). Germline CDR1 reads SGDLS; CDR2 reads YYNGEE. V was shortened by 0 bases and J by 2 bases, with 5 bases between the two germline ends. The CDR3 has 13 residues. For the CDR3, the DNA is TGTGCCAGCAGCGTAGGGACAAACACTGAAGCTTTCTTT. Protein product: CASSVGTNTEAFF.

This rearrangement joins TRBV11-3 to TRBJ1-6; D ambiguous. Deletions cut 10 bases from V and 8 bases from J, with 15 bases between. The CDR3 consists of 13 residues. Germline CDR1 SGHNT, CDR2 YENEEA. CDR3 residues: CATKEASYSPLHF. The DNA for the CDR3 is TGTGCCACCAAGGAGGCCTCTTATTCACCCCTCCACTTT.

V and J are TRBV2 and TRBJ1-1; D gene uncertain. With 4 bases removed from V and 7 bases from J, the gap between germline ends came to 13 bases. Germline V gene lookup returns CDR1 SNHLY and CDR2 FYNNEI. The CDR3 is 13 residues long. CDR3 nucleotide sequence: TGTGCCAGCAGTGCGAAGGAACGGGGTGAAGCTTTCTTT. Amino acids: CASSAKERGEAFF.

This chain uses TRBV27 with TRBJ1-6; 9 positions agree with TRBD1. J lost 2 bases, V lost 5 bases, and 4 bases had no gene match. CDR1 is MNHEY, CDR2 SMNVEV, per germline (reference sequence). This CDR3 spans 16 amino acids. This CDR3 reads CASSMTGGTYNSPLHF. DNA for the CDR3: TGTGCCAGCAGTATGACAGGGGGGACCTATAATTCACCCCTCCACTTT.

This clone was picked up one time. The chain couples TRBV10-3 to TRBJ2-4; D is uncertain. The CDR3 loop spans 14 amino acids. V dropped 3 bases and J dropped 1 base, with 7 bases sitting between them. Germline V gene sequence: CDR1 ENHRY, CDR2 SYGVKD. Written as DNA, the CDR3 is TGTGCCATCAGTGATTCCTTCGCCAAAAACATTCAGTACTTC. Amino acids: CAISDSFAKNIQYF.

V is TRBV3-1 (or the pseudogene TRBV3-2) and J is TRBJ2-7; D possibly corresponds to TRBD2 (6 bases). Germline values: CDR1 LGHDT, CDR2 YNNKEL (reference sequence). This CDR3 contains 15 residues. V lost 1 base to trimming and J lost 1 base, with 11 bases between them. The CDR3 DNA sequence: TGTGCCAGCAGCCAAGGAGCGGGCCCGTCCTACGAGCAGTACTTC. It translates to CASSQGAGPSYEQYF.

The chain uses TRBV6-1 and TRBJ1-3, with no clear D. Per germline, CDR1 MNHNS and CDR2 SASEGT. There are 16 residues in the CDR3. Deletions cut 4 bases from V and 0 bases from J, with 13 bases between. This chain's CDR3 is CASSAQRRSSGNTIYF. In DNA, the CDR3 is TGTGCCAGCAGTGCACAGCGGCGGAGCTCTGGAAACACCATATATTTT.

This clone was seen a few times. The rearrangement uses TRBV7-2 and TRBJ1-6; TRBD1 agrees at 12 bases. V lost 4 bases to trimming and J lost 11 bases; unmatched junction nucleotides: 6. The CDR3 consists of 15 residues. Per the germline V gene, CDR1 is SGHTA and CDR2 is FQGNSA. The CDR3 DNA reads TGTGCCAGCAGCTCGGGGGACAGGGGGCGTACACCCCTCCACTTT. It is translated as CASSSGDRGRTPLHF.

The chain has TRBV28 and TRBJ2-7, with 7 nucleotides matching TRBD1. This CDR3 comprises 15 residues. After removal of 6 bases from V and 7 bases from J, the junction contained 15 bases not matched to a gene. Germline CDR1 MDHEN, CDR2 SYDVKM. CDR3 sequence: CASSRLRGQTLEQYF. As DNA, the CDR3 is TGTGCCAGCAGCCGCCTTCGGGGACAGACCCTAGAGCAGTACTTC.

The rearrangement links TRBV4-2 to TRBJ1-1, with 8 bases fitting TRBD1. Germline CDR1 reads LGHNA; CDR2 reads YNFKEQ. After removal of 3 bases from V and 7 bases from J, the junction contained 10 bases not matched to a gene. There are 15 residues in the CDR3. The CDR3 is CASSQVLAQGDEAFF. The CDR3 DNA is TGTGCCAGCAGCCAGGTTTTGGCACAGGGGGATGAAGCTTTCTTT.

This clone was seen a few times. V is TRBV3-1 (or the pseudogene TRBV3-2) and J is TRBJ1-4; 7 bases are shared with TRBD1. After removal of 5 bases from V and 4 bases from J, the junction contained 4 bases not matched to a gene. The length of the CDR3 is 14 residues. Germline values: CDR1 LGHDT, CDR2 YNNKEL (reference sequence). CDR3 protein: CASSLWTGNEKLFF. DNA of the CDR3: TGTGCCAGCAGCTTATGGACAGGTAATGAAAAACTGTTTTTT.

The chain is built from TRBV7-2 and TRBJ1-6; weak D call: TRBD1 (5 bases). From germline, CDR1 is SGHTA and CDR2 FQGNSA. The CDR3 extends over 14 amino acids. Trimming pared 6 bases from V and 10 bases from J, leaving 16 bases between. The CDR3 region has the DNA TGTGCCAGCAGGGTCGCCAGGGTTGACTCACCCCTCCACTTT. Translating gives CASRVARVDSPLHF.

The rearrangement links TRBV28 to TRBJ1-1; D remains unclear. This CDR3 is 12 amino acids long. Trimming cost V 5 bases and J 10 bases, with 14 bases left between them. The germline gives CDR1 MDHEN, CDR2 SYDVKM. The CDR3 coding sequence is TGTGCCAGCAGTCTCCTACTTAGGAGAGCTTTCTTT. As protein: CASSLLLRRAFF.

The V call is TRBV3-1 (or the pseudogene TRBV3-2), the J call TRBJ2-7, with a tentative D call TRBD1 (5 bases). This CDR3 comprises 13 residues. Germline lookup yields CDR1 LGHDT and CDR2 YNNKEL (reference sequence). V lost 4 bases, J lost 1 base, and 8 bases lay in between. The CDR3 is CASSPGQSYEQYF. CDR3 nucleotides: TGTGCCAGCAGCCCCGGACAATCCTACGAGCAGTACTTC.

The V gene is TRBV18, the J gene TRBJ1-1; 9 nucleotides line up with TRBD1. The CDR3 spans 13 residues. Germline CDR1 and CDR2: KGHSH and LQKENI. V shed 5 bases and J 8 bases; nucleotides not matched to a gene: 6. For the CDR3, the DNA is TGTGCCAGCTCATCGGGACAGGGTGGAGAAGCTTTCTTT. Protein product: CASSSGQGGEAFF.

The chain recombines TRBV7-2 with TRBJ2-7; D is unclear. V was shortened by 4 bases and J by 0 bases, with 10 bases between the two germline ends. The germline V gene has CDR1 SGHTA and CDR2 FQGNSA. The CDR3 is made up of 14 amino acids. In nucleotides, the CDR3 is TGTGCCAGCAGCTCCCCGGGTCGCTCCTACGAGCAGTACTTC. Encoded protein: CASSSPGRSYEQYF.